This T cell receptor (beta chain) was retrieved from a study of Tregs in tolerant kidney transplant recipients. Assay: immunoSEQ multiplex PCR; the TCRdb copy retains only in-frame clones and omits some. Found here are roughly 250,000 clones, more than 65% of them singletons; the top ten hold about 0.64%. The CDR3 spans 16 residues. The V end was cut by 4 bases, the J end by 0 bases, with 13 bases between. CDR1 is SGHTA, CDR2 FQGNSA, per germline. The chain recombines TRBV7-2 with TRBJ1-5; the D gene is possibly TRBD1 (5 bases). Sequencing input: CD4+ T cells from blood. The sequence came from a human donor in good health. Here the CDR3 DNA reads TGTGCCAGCAGCTCACCCATGGGGCTTAGCAATCAGCCCCAGCATTTT. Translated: CASSSPMGLSNQPQHF.